The 18 T cell receptor beta chains presented below share a single source sample, sequenced in a study of OX40 agonist ivuxolimab in advanced cancers. The repertoire was sequenced with immunoSEQ multiplex PCR; TCRdb's copy has only in-frame clones and lacks some. The table lists nearly 95,000 clones, roughly 94% of them singletons, with roughly 2.6% in the top ten. The specimen comprised CD4+ or CD8+ T cells sorted from blood, sampled in a trial of the OX40 agonist ivuxolimab. Receptor source: an adult with an advanced solid tumor such as melanoma, head and neck, liver or kidney cancer.

In DNA, the CDR3 is TGTGCCAGCAGCTTCGGGTCGACAGGTACCTACGAGCAGTACTTC. Its protein product is CASSFGSTGTYEQYF. This chain links TRBV5-6 with TRBJ2-7, with a possible D match to TRBD1 (6 bases). V was cut by 2 bases and J by 2 bases, with 14 bases left in between. This CDR3 is 15 amino acids long. Per germline, CDR1 SGHDT and CDR2 YYEEEE. Together with reference TRBV5-6 and TRBJ2-7, the CDR3 gives the full variable domain: DAGVTQSPTHLIKTRGQQVTLRCSPKSGHDTVSWYQQALGQGPQFIFQYYEEEERQRGNFPDRFSGHQFPNYSSELNVNALLLGDSALYLCASSFGSTGTYEQYFGPGTRLTVT.

V is TRBV27 and J is TRBJ1-1; 7 bases line up with TRBD1. Germline CDR1 MNHEY, CDR2 SMNVEV (reference sequence). CDR3 length: 16 amino acids. Trimming at V came to 2 bases and at J to 0 bases, leaving 6 bases not matched to a gene. CDR3 coding DNA: TGTGCCAGCAGTTTAGGGAGGGGGCCGATGAACACTGAAGCTTTCTTT. Translation gives CASSLGRGPMNTEAFF.

This clone was detected once. This CDR3 is CASRGLDEQYF. The CDR3 nucleotides are TGCGCCAGCAGGGGACTCGACGAGCAGTACTTC. The chain carries TRBV5-1 and TRBJ2-7, with TRBD2 as a possible D gene (6 bases). The V end lost 5 bases, the J end lost 5 bases, and 8 bases lay between the germline ends. Germline CDR1 is SGHRS and CDR2 is YFSETQ. The CDR3 is made up of 11 amino acids. Using reference TRBV5-1 and TRBJ2-7 for the parts outside the CDR3, the full variable domain is KAGVTQTPRYLIKTRGQQVTLSCSPISGHRSVSWYQQTPGQGLQFLFEYFSETQRNKGNFPGRFSGRQFSNSRSEMNVSTLELGDSALYLCASRGLDEQYFGPGTRLTVT.

The gene calls are TRBV28 and TRBJ1-2, with 7 bases that match TRBD1. After removal of 5 bases from V and 0 bases from J, the junction contained 6 bases not matched to a gene. The germline CDR1 and CDR2 sequences are MDHEN and SYDVKM. The CDR3 has 15 residues. This chain's CDR3 is CASSVRGFSNYGYTF. The DNA for the CDR3 is TGTGCCAGCAGTGTCAGGGGGTTCTCTAACTATGGCTACACCTTC.

The rearrangement joins TRBV28 to TRBJ2-7; tentative D call: TRBD2 (5 bases). V gave up 0 bases and J gave up 6 bases, with 24 bases separating them. This CDR3 spans 18 amino acids. The V gene's germline CDR1 is MDHEN and CDR2 SYDVKM. CDR3 in DNA: TGTGCCAGCAGTTTATGGGCCCTGGGCGAGGGATGGAATAGCGAGCAGTACTTC. It codes for CASSLWALGEGWNSEQYF.

The V gene is TRBV6-5, the J gene TRBJ2-2, with D hard to call. This CDR3 is built from 14 residues. V was trimmed by 5 bases and J by 3 bases, leaving 10 bases between them. The germline V gene encodes CDR1 MNHEY and CDR2 SVGAGI. As DNA, the CDR3 is TGTGCCAGCAGTAGACGGGTCCACACCGGGGAGCTGTTTTTT. It is translated as CASSRRVHTGELFF.

V and J are TRBV6-6 and TRBJ1-6; possibly TRBD1 for D (5 bases). In germline, CDR1 is MNHNY, CDR2 SVGAGI (reference sequence). Deletions cut 1 base from V and 8 bases from J, with 6 bases between. The CDR3 covers 13 residues. The CDR3 loop reads CASSYLGDSPLHF. For the CDR3, the DNA is TGTGCCAGCAGTTACTTGGGGGATTCACCCCTCCACTTT.

CDR3 coding DNA: TGTGCCAGCAGTTTCCGACAGGGAAGTGAAGCTTTCTTT. The encoded protein is CASSFRQGSEAFF. The chain combines TRBV27 with TRBJ1-1, with 7 bases aligning to TRBD1. Per the germline V gene, CDR1 is MNHEY and CDR2 is SMNVEV (reference sequence). Trimming removed 3 bases from V and 7 bases from J; junction bases left unmatched: 5. The CDR3 is 13 residues long.

This chain uses TRBV5-1 with TRBJ2-7; the D gene is possibly TRBD2 (5 bases). Per germline, CDR1 SGHRS and CDR2 YFSETQ. Between the trimmed V and J ends, which lost 4 bases and 3 bases, there was a span of 11 bases. This CDR3 is 13 amino acids long. The CDR3 DNA follows: TGCGCCAGCAGCGCCGGGATATTCTACGAGCAGTACTTC. This translates into CASSAGIFYEQYF.

For this clone: One end of the junction fails to match germline, which may point to a read error. The chain combines TRBV13 with TRBJ1-2; a weak D match, TRBD1 (6 bases). This CDR3 region has 16 residues. CDR1 PRHDT and CDR2 FYEKMQ come from the germline V gene (reference sequence). The CDR3 DNA reads TGTGCCAGCAGCCTAGGACAGCGCGGGGTAAGGGAAGGCTACACCTTC. Amino acid sequence: CASSLGQRGVREGYTF.

This chain joins TRBV11-2 and TRBJ2-7; 10 nucleotides agree with TRBD1. CDR1 SGHAT and CDR2 FQNNGV come from the germline V gene. There are 16 residues in the CDR3. The J segment lost 2 bases and the V segment lost 4 bases, leaving 8 bases of the junction unmatched. Here the CDR3 DNA reads TGTGCCAGCAGCTCGGGACAGGGGAAGGGGGCCTACGAGCAGTACTTC. Encoded protein: CASSSGQGKGAYEQYF.

The V gene is TRBV6-6, the J gene TRBJ2-1; 8 nucleotides agree with TRBD2. The CDR3 runs to 15 residues. J was trimmed by 3 bases and V by 5 bases; bases with no gene match: 6. From germline, CDR1 is MNHNY and CDR2 SVGAGI (reference sequence). The CDR3 reads CASSPGTSRYNEQFF. CDR3 DNA sequence: TGTGCCAGCAGTCCCGGGACTAGTCGCTACAATGAGCAGTTCTTC.

The rearrangement uses TRBV5-5 and TRBJ2-1; no clear D gene. The V end was cut by 3 bases, the J end by 5 bases, with 9 bases between. The length of the CDR3 is 13 residues. In germline, CDR1 is SGHKS, CDR2 YYEKEE (reference sequence). The CDR3 sequence is CASSWQADNEQFF. The CDR3 DNA reads as TGTGCCAGCAGCTGGCAGGCCGACAATGAGCAGTTCTTC.

This chain connects TRBV29-1 to TRBJ1-2; D gene uncertain. Germline V gives CDR1 SQVTM, CDR2 ANQGSEA. The length of the CDR3 is 12 residues. The V and J ends lost 2 bases and 3 bases respectively, with 7 bases between them. DNA of the CDR3: TGCAGCGTTGAATCGGGGTACTATGGCTACACCTTC. Its translation: CSVESGYYGYTF.

This clone was found once. The chain is built from TRBV6-1 and TRBJ1-1; no clear D. Germline V gene lookup returns CDR1 MNHNS and CDR2 SASEGT. V was trimmed by 8 bases and J by 0 bases, leaving 7 bases between them. The CDR3 runs to 12 residues. In DNA, the CDR3 is TGTGCCAGCGATCTTCTGAACACTGAAGCTTTCTTT. Translating gives CASDLLNTEAFF.

This chain joins TRBV29-1 and TRBJ2-2, with D perhaps being TRBD1 or TRBD2 (6 bases each). The ends were cut back, 4 bases at V and 1 base at J, with 19 bases in the middle. The CDR3 is made up of 17 amino acids. Germline lookup yields CDR1 SQVTM and CDR2 ANQGSEA. The DNA of the CDR3 is TGCAGCGTTGCCCTTCCTCAGGAGGGACAGAACACCGGGGAGCTGTTTTTT. It translates to CSVALPQEGQNTGELFF.

This chain uses TRBV2 with TRBJ1-5, with a weak D call TRBD1 (6 bases). V lost 4 bases and J 3 bases, leaving 10 bases between the germline ends. This CDR3 has 14 amino acids. The V gene's germline CDR1 is SNHLY and CDR2 FYNNEI. In nucleotides, the CDR3 is TGTGCCAGCAGTGTCGACAGGAACAATCAGCCCCAGCATTTT. Encoded protein: CASSVDRNNQPQHF.

The chain is built from TRBV4-3 and TRBJ1-1; D is unresolved. This CDR3 is 14 amino acids long. From germline, CDR1 is LGHNA and CDR2 YSLEER. Trimming pared 2 bases from V and 1 base from J, leaving 8 bases between. The CDR3 bases are TGCGCCAGCAGCCAAAACCGCTGGAACACTGAAGCTTTCTTT. It is translated as CASSQNRWNTEAFF.